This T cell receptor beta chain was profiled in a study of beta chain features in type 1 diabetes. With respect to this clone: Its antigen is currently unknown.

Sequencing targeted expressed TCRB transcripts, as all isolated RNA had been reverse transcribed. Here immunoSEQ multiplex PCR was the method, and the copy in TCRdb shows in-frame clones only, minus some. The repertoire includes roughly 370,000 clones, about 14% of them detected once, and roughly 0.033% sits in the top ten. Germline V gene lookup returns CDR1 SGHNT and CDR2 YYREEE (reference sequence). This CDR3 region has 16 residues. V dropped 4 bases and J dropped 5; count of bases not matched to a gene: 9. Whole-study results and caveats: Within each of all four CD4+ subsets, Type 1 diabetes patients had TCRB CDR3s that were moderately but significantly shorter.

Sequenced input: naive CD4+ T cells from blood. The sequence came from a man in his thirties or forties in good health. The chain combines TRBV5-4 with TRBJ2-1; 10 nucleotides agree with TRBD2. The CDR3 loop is CASSQRWTSGNNEQFF. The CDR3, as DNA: TGTGCCAGCAGCCAGCGATGGACTAGCGGCAACAATGAGCAGTTCTTC.